Each of the 20 T cell receptor beta chains below was sequenced from the same sample in a study of blood T cell repertoires in COVID-19. Assay used: immunoSEQ multiplex PCR; TCRdb lists only in-frame clones, some missing. The sample holds around 280,000 clones; approximately 86% are singletons and the top ten take about 2.2%. Sequenced material: peripheral blood. These receptors were collected from a woman aged 25 to 39 who had recovered from COVID-19.

This chain uses TRBV12-3 or TRBV12-4 with TRBJ1-3, with TRBD1 as a possible D gene (6 bases). The CDR3 is made up of 13 amino acids. The V and J ends lost 4 bases and 2 bases respectively, with 6 bases between them. CDR3: CASSYRAGNTIYF. CDR3 bases: TGTGCCAGCAGTTACAGGGCTGGAAACACCATATATTTT.

The V gene is TRBV18, the J gene TRBJ1-2, with D perhaps TRBD1 (5 bases). This CDR3 region has 14 residues. V was trimmed by 0 bases and J by 6 bases, leaving 11 bases between them. Germline V gene lookup returns CDR1 KGHSH and CDR2 LQKENI. The CDR3 nucleotides read TGTGCCAGCTCACCACCCGGGCAGGGCAATGGCTACACCTTC. Translation: CASSPPGQGNGYTF.

This clone showed up just once. The gene calls are TRBV7-9 and TRBJ1-4; a possible D gene is TRBD1 (5 bases). The V and J ends lost 0 bases and 8 bases respectively, with 13 bases between them. Germline assignment: CDR1 SEHNR and CDR2 FQNEAQ (reference sequence). The CDR3 is made up of 15 amino acids. As DNA, the CDR3 is TGTGCCAGCAGCTTAGCGAAGGGGCCGCGGGAAAAACTGTTTTTT. It specifies CASSLAKGPREKLFF.

The rearrangement uses TRBV24-1 and TRBJ2-3; TRBD1 matches at 8 bases. CDR1 is KGHDR, CDR2 SFDVKD, per germline. The ends lost 4 bases at V and 1 base at J; junction bases unmatched: 6. This CDR3 comprises 16 residues. CDR3 region: CATSDLTGVGTDTQYF. The CDR3 coding sequence is TGTGCCACCAGTGACCTGACAGGGGTAGGCACAGATACGCAGTATTTT.

In this sample, this clone turned up once. The chain recombines TRBV7-8 with TRBJ2-3; 9 nucleotides agree with TRBD2. Per germline, CDR1 SGHVS and CDR2 FQNEAQ. CDR3 length equals 16 residues. Unmatched junction bases numbered 4, after V lost 1 base and J lost 2 bases. Here the CDR3 DNA reads TGTGCCAGCAGCTTAGAGGCGGGGGGGCCCACAGATACGCAGTATTTT. This codes for CASSLEAGGPTDTQYF.

The V call is TRBV11-2, the J call TRBJ1-2; D perhaps matches TRBD1 (5 bases). The ends were cut back, 4 bases at V and 4 bases at J, with 19 bases in the middle. This CDR3 has 16 residues. Germline lookup yields CDR1 SGHAT and CDR2 FQNNGV. CDR3 coding DNA: TGTGCCAGCAGCTCCACGGGCTTTACAAGGGGCTATGGCTACACCTTC. The encoded protein is CASSSTGFTRGYGYTF.

The chain recombines TRBV5-4 with TRBJ1-3, with TRBD1 matching 7 bases. The CDR3 is 17 residues long. Trimming removed 3 bases from V and 3 bases from J; junction bases left unmatched: 12. Looked up from germline, CDR1 is SGHNT and CDR2 is YYREEE (reference sequence). The CDR3 is CASSSSGTGAYGNTIYF. DNA for the CDR3: TGTGCCAGCAGCTCGTCAGGTACAGGGGCTTATGGAAACACCATATATTTT.

As to this clone: The sample contains more than one DNA sequence encoding this CDR3. This chain joins TRBV18 and TRBJ1-3; D perhaps matches TRBD1 (5 bases). The CDR3 covers 13 residues. CDR1 is KGHSH and CDR2 is LQKENI in the germline V gene. The V gene lost 2 bases and the J gene lost 7 bases, with 9 bases spanning the gap. DNA of the CDR3: TGTGCCAGCTCACCAGGGGCCGGTAACACCATATATTTT. Translating it yields CASSPGAGNTIYF.

The gene calls are TRBV20-1 and TRBJ2-7, with a possible D match to TRBD2 (5 bases). In germline, CDR1 is DFQATT, CDR2 SNEGSKA (reference sequence). The CDR3 totals 10 residues. With 5 bases removed from V and 9 bases from J, the gap between germline ends came to 11 bases. The CDR3 loop reads CSAFFGGQYF. For the CDR3, the DNA is TGCAGTGCTTTTTTCGGAGGGCAGTACTTC.

The V call is TRBV13, the J call TRBJ1-1, with D hard to call. The germline V and J ends were trimmed by 2 bases and 7 bases, with 8 bases remaining between them. The germline gives CDR1 PRHDT, CDR2 FYEKMQ (reference sequence). This CDR3 contains 12 residues. CDR3 bases: TGTGCCAGCAGCTTACAGGCTGATGAAGCTTTCTTT. It translates to CASSLQADEAFF. Complete variable domain (other parts from reference TRBV13 and TRBJ1-1): AAGVIQSPRHLIKEKRETATLKCYPIPRHDTVYWYQQGPGQDPQFLISFYEKMQSDKGSIPDRFSAQQFSDYHSELNMSSLELGDSALYFCASSLQADEAFFGQGTRLTVV.

This chain connects TRBV5-1 to TRBJ1-3, with 7 bases fitting TRBD1. This CDR3 comprises 15 residues. J gave up 3 bases and V 2 bases, and 5 bases lay outside the gene matches. CDR1 is SGHRS and CDR2 is YFSETQ in the germline V gene. Here the CDR3 reads CASSFGRGSGNTIYF. CDR3 DNA sequence: TGCGCCAGCAGCTTCGGCAGGGGGAGTGGAAACACCATATATTTT.

The rearrangement joins TRBV28 to TRBJ2-1, with 7 bases fitting TRBD2. Germline lookup yields CDR1 MDHEN and CDR2 SYDVKM. V dropped 7 bases and J dropped 0; count of bases not matched to a gene: 3. The CDR3 has 14 amino acids. As DNA, the CDR3 is TGTGCCAGCAAAGCGGGATCCTCCTACAATGAGCAGTTCTTC. The encoded protein is CASKAGSSYNEQFF.

This sequence joins TRBV3-1 (or the pseudogene TRBV3-2) and TRBJ1-1; possible D gene TRBD1, 5 bases. The CDR3 is 14 residues long. Germline-derived CDR1 and CDR2 are LGHDT and YNNKEL (reference sequence). Trimming stripped 8 bases from V and 1 base from J, with 14 bases between. The CDR3 bases are TGTGCCAGCGGACACATCTCCCGGAACACTGAAGCTTTCTTT. It specifies CASGHISRNTEAFF.

CDR3 amino acids: CASRGAINQPQHF. The DNA for the CDR3 is TGTGCCAGCAGGGGGGCTATCAATCAGCCCCAGCATTTT. The chain uses TRBV6-5 and TRBJ1-5; maybe TRBD1 (6 bases). Germline V gene data show CDR1 as MNHEY and CDR2 as SVGAGI. Trimming removed 6 bases at V and 3 bases at J, with 9 bases between. The CDR3 runs 13 residues.

In its sample, this clone was seen once. This chain connects TRBV6-6 to TRBJ1-5; D ambiguous. From germline, CDR1 is MNHNY and CDR2 SVGAGI (reference sequence). Trimming removed 4 bases from V and 3 bases from J, with 10 bases in between. This CDR3 is built from 14 residues. The CDR3: CASSWAGINQPQHF. The DNA of the CDR3 is TGTGCCAGCAGTTGGGCGGGGATCAATCAGCCCCAGCATTTT.

V usage is TRBV6-5 and J usage is TRBJ2-1; tentatively, D is TRBD1 (5 bases). V gave up 0 bases and J gave up 15 bases, with 18 bases separating them. The germline CDR1 and CDR2 sequences are MNHEY and SVGAGI. The CDR3 is made up of 14 amino acids. CDR3 bases: TGTGCCAGCAGTTACTCGAGATCCACAGGTATCACGTTCTTC. Amino acids: CASSYSRSTGITFF.

Only one count was recorded for this clone. The rearrangement joins TRBV27 to TRBJ1-4; tentative D call: TRBD1 (6 bases). There are 12 residues in the CDR3. From germline, CDR1 is MNHEY and CDR2 SMNVEV (reference sequence). Trimming stripped 5 bases from V and 6 bases from J, with 7 bases between. The CDR3 nucleotides read TGTGCCAGCAGTACAGGGTATGAAAAACTGTTTTTT. This codes for CASSTGYEKLFF.

The rearrangement uses TRBV5-6 and TRBJ2-7; D remains ambiguous. Germline lookup yields CDR1 SGHDT and CDR2 YYEEEE. The CDR3 has 15 amino acids. V lost 4 bases to trimming and J lost 0 bases, with 14 bases between them. The CDR3 loop is CASSPGFEVSYEQYF. Here the CDR3 DNA reads TGTGCCAGCAGCCCCGGTTTTGAGGTCTCCTACGAGCAGTACTTC. Variable domain in full (rest from reference TRBV5-6 and TRBJ2-7): DAGVTQSPTHLIKTRGQQVTLRCSPKSGHDTVSWYQQALGQGPQFIFQYYEEEERQRGNFPDRFSGHQFPNYSSELNVNALLLGDSALYLCASSPGFEVSYEQYFGPGTRLTVT.

The chain has TRBV25-1 and TRBJ2-3; no clear D gene. CDR3 length: 15 residues. The germline V gene has CDR1 MGHDK and CDR2 SYGVNS. V gave up 1 base and J gave up 0 bases, with 8 bases separating them. CDR3 sequence reads: CASSEWAISTDTQYF. CDR3 coding DNA: TGTGCCAGCAGTGAATGGGCAATTAGCACAGATACGCAGTATTTT.

The count of this clone is one. The chain joins TRBV4-3 to TRBJ2-3; TRBD2 aligns across 9 bases. The V gene's germline CDR1 is LGHNA and CDR2 YSLEER. The CDR3 has 18 residues. J was trimmed by 1 base and V by 0 bases; bases with no gene match: 8. This CDR3 is CASSQEMLAGTRTDTQYF. DNA of the CDR3: TGCGCCAGCAGCCAAGAAATGCTAGCGGGAACCCGCACAGATACGCAGTATTTT.